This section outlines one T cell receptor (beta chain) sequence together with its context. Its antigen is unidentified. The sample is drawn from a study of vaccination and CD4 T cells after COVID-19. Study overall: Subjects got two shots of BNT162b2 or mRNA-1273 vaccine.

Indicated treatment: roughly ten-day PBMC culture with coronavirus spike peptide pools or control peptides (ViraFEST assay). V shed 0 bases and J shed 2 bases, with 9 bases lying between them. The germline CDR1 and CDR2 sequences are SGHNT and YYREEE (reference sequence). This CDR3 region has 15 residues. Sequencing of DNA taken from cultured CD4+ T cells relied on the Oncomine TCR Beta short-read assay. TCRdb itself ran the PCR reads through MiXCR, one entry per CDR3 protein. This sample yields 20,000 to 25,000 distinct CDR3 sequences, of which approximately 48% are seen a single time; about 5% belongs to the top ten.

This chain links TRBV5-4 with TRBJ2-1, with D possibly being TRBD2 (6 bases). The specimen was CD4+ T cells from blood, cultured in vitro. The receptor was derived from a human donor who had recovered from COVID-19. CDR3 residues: CASSLEASAYNEQFF. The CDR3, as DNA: TGTGCCAGCAGCTTGGAGGCTAGCGCCTACAATGAGCAGTTCTTC.